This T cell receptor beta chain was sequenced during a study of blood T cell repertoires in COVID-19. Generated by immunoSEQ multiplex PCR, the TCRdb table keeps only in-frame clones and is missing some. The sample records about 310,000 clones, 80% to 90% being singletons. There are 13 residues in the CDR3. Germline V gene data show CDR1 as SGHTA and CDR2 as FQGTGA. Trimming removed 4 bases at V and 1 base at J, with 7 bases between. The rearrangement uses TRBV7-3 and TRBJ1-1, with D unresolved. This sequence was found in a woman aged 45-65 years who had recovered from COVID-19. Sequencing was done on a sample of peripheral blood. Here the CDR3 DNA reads TGTGCCAGCAGCTCCCTCCGGAACACTGAAGCTTTCTTT. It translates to CASSSLRNTEAFF. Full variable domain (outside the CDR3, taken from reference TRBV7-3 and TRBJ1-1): GAGVSQTPSNKVTEKGKYVELRCDPISGHTALYWYRQSLGQGPEFLIYFQGTGAADDSGLPNDRFFAVRPEGSVSTLKIQRTERGDSAVYLCASSSLRNTEAFFGQGTRLTVV.